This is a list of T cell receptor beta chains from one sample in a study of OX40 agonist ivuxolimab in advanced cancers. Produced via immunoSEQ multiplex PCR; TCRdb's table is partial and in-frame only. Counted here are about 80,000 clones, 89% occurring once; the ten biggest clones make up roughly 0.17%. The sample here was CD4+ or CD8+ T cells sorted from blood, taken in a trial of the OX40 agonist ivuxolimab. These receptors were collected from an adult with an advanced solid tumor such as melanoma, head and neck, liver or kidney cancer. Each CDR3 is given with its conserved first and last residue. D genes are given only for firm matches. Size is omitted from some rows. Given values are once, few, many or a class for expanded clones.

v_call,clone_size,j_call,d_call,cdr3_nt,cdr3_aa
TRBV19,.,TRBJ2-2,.,TGTGCCAGTAGTATAGGTCAGATGAACACCGGGGAGCTGTTTTTT,CASSIGQMNTGELFF
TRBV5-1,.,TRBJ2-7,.,TGCGCCAGCAGCCAGGGGGGCCACTACGAGCAGTACTTC,CASSQGGHYEQYF
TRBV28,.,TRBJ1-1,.,TGTGCCCTCATCGCCCCGGCCCAACAGGGGAACACTGAAGCTTTCTTT,CALIAPAQQGNTEAFF
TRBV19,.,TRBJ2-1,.,TGTGCCAGTAGTTCTCGGGCAGGCGATGAGCAGTTCTTC,CASSSRAGDEQFF
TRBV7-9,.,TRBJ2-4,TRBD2,TGTGCCAGCAGCTTGACTAGCCAAAACATTCAGTACTTC,CASSLTSQNIQYF
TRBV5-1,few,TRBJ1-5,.,TGCGCCAGCAGCTTGTCGGGAGGACAGCCCCAGCATTTT,CASSLSGGQPQHF
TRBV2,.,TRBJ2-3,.,TGTGCCAGCAGGGACCTCTATACCAGAGGCACAGATACGCAGTATTTT,CASRDLYTRGTDTQYF
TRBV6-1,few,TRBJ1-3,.,TGTGCCTCTTGGGACCGAACTTCTGGAAACACCATATATTTT,CASWDRTSGNTIYF
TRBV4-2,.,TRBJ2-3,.,TGTGCCAGCAGCCAAGCTAGCGTGGGAACAGATACGCAGTATTTT,CASSQASVGTDTQYF
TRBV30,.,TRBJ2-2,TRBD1,TGTGCCTGGAGTTTTCCGGGACAGGGTAAAGGAACCGGGGAGCTGTTTTTT,CAWSFPGQGKGTGELFF
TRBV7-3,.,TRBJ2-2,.,TGTGACCACCCTCAAGGGACCGGGGAGCTGTTTTTT,CDHPQGTGELFF
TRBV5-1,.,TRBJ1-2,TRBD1,TGCGCCAGCAGCTTAGACAGGGGATATGGCTACACCTTC,CASSLDRGYGYTF
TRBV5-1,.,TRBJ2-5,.,TGCGCCAGCGCCGATCCTCAAGAGACCCAGTACTTC,CASADPQETQYF
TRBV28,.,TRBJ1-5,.,TGTGCCAGCAGTGAAGGGGGACATCTTTTTAGCAATCAGCCCCAGCATTTT,CASSEGGHLFSNQPQHF
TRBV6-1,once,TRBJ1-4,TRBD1,TGTGCCAGCAGTGAAGGGGGGACAGAAAATGAAAAACTGTTTTTT,CASSEGGTENEKLFF
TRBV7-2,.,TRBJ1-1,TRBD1,TGTGCCAGCAGCCCAGGACAGGGCCACCTGAACACTGAAGCTTTCTTT,CASSPGQGHLNTEAFF
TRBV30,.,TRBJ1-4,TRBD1,TGTGCCTGGAGTACGCGGGACAGGGTAGGGGAAAAACTGTTTTTT,CAWSTRDRVGEKLFF
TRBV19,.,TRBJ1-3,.,TGTGCCAGTACCGCAGACCCTGGAAACACCATATATTTT,CASTADPGNTIYF
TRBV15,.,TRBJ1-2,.,TGTGCCACCAGCACCCAACCGAACTATGGCTACACCTTC,CATSTQPNYGYTF
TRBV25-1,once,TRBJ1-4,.,TGTGCCAGCCGACTTTATAATGAAAAACTGTTTTTT,CASRLYNEKLFF
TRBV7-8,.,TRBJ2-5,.,TGTGCCAGCAGCTCGGGCCGCGTGGAGACCCAGTACTTC,CASSSGRVETQYF
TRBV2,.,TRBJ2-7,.,TGTGCCAGCAGTATCCCCCGTGGGTATAGCTACGAGCAGTACTTC,CASSIPRGYSYEQYF
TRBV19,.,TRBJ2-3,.,TGTGCCAGTAGTATAGGGGCCGGGGAGGCAGATACGCAGTATTTT,CASSIGAGEADTQYF
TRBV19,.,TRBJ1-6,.,TGTGCCAGTAGTAACGGGGGGAATTCACCCCTCCACTTT,CASSNGGNSPLHF
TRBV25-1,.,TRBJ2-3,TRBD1,TGTGCCAGCAGTGAACTAGGGGGCGGGACAGATACGCAGTATTTT,CASSELGGGTDTQYF
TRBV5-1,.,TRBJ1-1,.,TGCGCCAGCAGCTTGGGACACCCGAACACTGAAGCTTTCTTT,CASSLGHPNTEAFF